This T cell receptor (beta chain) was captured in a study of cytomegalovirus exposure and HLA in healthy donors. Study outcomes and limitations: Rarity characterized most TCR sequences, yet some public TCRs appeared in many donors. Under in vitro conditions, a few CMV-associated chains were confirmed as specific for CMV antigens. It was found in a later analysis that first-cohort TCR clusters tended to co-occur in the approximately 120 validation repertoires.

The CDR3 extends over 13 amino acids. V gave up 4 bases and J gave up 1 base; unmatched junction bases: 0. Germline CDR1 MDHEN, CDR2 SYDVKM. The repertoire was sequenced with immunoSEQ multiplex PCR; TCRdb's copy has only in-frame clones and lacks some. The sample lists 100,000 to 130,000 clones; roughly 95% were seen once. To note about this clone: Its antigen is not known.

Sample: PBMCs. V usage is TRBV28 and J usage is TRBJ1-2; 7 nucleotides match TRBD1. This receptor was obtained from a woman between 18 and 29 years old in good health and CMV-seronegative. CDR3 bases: TGTGCCAGCAGTTACAGGGGTAACTATGGCTACACCTTC. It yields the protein CASSYRGNYGYTF.